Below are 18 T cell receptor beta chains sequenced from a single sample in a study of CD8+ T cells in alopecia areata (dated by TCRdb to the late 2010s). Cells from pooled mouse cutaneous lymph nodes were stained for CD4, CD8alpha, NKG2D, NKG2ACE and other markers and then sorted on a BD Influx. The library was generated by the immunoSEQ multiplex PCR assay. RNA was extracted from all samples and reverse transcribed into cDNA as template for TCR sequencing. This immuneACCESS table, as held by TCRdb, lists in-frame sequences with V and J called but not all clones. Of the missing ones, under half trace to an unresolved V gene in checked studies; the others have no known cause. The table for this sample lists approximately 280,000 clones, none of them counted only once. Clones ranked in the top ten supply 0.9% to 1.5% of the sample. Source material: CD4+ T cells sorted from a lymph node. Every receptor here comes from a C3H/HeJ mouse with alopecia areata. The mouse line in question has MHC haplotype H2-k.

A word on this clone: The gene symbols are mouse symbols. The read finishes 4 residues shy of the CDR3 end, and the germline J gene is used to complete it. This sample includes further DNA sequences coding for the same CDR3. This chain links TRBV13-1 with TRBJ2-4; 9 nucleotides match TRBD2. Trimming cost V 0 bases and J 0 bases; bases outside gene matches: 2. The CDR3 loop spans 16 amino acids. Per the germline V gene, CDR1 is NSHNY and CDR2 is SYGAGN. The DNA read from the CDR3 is TGTGCCAGCAGTGATGCTGGGGGGGGTAGTCAAAAC. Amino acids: CASSDAGGGSQN. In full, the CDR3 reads CASSDAGGGSQNTLYF.

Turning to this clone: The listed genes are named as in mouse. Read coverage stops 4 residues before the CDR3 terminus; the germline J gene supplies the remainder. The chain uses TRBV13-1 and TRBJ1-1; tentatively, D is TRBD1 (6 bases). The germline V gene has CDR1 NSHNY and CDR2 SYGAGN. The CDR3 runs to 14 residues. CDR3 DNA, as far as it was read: TGTGCCAGCAGTGATGTGGGGGGCCGTACA. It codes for CASSDVGGRT. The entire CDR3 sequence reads CASSDVGGRTEVFF.

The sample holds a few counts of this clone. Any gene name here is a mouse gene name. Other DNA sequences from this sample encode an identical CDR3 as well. CDR3 DNA (partial): TGTGCCAGCAGCCTCGGACTGGGGGTAAACACCGGG. Translating gives CASSLGLGVNTG. The full CDR3 protein is CASSLGLGVNTGQLYF. V usage is TRBV5 and J usage is TRBJ2-2; 10 bases map to TRBD2. The CDR3 is cut off 4 residues early in the read; its end comes from the germline J gene. V shed 4 bases and J 1 base; nucleotides not matched to a gene: 3. CDR1 and CDR2 from the germline V gene are LGHNA and YNLKQL (reference sequence). The length of the CDR3 is 16 residues.

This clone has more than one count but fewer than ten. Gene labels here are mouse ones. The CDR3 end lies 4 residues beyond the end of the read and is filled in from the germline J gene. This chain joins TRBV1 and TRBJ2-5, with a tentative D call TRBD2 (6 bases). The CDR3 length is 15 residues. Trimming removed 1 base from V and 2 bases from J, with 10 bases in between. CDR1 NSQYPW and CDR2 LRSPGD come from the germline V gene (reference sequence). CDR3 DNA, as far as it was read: TGCACCTGCAGTGCAGGGGGGGTTGGCCAAGAC. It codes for CTCSAGGVGQD. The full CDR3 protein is CTCSAGGVGQDTQYF.

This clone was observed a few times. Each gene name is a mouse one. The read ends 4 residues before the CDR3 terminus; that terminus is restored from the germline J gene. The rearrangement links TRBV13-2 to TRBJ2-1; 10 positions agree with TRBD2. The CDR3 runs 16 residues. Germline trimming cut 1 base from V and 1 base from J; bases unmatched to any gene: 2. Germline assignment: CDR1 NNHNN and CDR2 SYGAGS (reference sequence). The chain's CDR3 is CASGDRWGGNYAEQFF. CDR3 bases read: TGTGCCAGCGGTGATCGCTGGGGGGGCAACTATGCT.

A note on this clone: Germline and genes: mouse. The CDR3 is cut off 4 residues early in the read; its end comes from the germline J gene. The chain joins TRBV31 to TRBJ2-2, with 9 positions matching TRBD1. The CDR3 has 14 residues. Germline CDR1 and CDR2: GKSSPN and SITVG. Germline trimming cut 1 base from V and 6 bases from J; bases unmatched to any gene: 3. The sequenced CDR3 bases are TGTGCCTGGAGTCCACAGGGGGCGGCCGGG. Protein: CAWSPQGAAG. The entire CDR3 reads CAWSPQGAAGQLYF.

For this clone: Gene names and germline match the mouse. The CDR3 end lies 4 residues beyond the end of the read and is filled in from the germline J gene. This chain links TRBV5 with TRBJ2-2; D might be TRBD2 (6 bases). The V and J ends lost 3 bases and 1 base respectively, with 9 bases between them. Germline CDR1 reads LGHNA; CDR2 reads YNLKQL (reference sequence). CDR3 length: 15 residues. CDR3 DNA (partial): TGTGCCAGCAGCCAGCTGGGGCAAAACACCGGG. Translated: CASSQLGQNTG. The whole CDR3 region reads CASSQLGQNTGQLYF.

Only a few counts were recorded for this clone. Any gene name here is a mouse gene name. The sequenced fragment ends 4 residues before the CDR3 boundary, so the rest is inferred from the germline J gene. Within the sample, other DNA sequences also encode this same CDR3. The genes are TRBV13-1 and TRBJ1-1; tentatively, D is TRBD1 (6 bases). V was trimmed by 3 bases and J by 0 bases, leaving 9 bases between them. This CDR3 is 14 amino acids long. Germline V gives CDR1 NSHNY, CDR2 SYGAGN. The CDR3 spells CASSGGTTNTEVFF. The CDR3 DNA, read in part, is TGTGCCAGCAGTGGCGGGACAACAAACACA.

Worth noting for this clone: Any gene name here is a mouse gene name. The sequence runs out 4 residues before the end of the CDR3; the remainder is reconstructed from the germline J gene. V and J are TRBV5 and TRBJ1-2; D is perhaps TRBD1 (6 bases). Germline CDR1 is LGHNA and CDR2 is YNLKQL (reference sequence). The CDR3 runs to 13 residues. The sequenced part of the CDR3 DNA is TGTGCCAGCAGCCCCTCCAGGGGTTCC. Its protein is CASSPSRGS. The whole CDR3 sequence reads CASSPSRGSDYTF.

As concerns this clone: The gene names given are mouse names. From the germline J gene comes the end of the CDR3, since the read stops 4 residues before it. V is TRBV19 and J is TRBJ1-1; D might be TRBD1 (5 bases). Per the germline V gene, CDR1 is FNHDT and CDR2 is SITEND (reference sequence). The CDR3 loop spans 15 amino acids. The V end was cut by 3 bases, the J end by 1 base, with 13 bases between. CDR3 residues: CASSTQWGVNTEVFF. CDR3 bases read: TGTGCCAGCAGTACCCAGTGGGGGGTAAACACA.

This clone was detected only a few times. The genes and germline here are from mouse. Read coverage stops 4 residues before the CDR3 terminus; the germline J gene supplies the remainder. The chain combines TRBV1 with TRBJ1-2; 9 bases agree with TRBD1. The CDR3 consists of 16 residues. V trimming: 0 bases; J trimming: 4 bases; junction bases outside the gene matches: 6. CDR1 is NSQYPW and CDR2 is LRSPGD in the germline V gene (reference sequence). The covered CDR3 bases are TGCACCTGCAGTGCAGACCGGGGACAGGGAGGCTCC. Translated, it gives CTCSADRGQGGS. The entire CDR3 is CTCSADRGQGGSDYTF.

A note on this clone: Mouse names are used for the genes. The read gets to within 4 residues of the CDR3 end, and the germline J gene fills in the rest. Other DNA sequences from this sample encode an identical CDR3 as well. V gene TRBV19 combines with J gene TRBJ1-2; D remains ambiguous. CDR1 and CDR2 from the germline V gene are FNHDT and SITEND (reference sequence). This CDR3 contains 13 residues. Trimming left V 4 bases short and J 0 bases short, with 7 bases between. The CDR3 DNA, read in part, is TGTGCCAGCAGTCCGACAACAAACTCC. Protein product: CASSPTTNS. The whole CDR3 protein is CASSPTTNSDYTF.

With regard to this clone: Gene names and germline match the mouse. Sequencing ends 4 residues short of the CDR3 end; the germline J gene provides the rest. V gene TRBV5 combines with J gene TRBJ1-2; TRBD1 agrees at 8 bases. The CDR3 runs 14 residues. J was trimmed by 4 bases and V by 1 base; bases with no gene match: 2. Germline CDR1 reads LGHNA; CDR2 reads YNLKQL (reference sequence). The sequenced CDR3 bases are TGTGCCAGCAGCCAAGCAGGGGGCCCCTCC. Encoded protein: CASSQAGGPS. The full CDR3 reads CASSQAGGPSDYTF.

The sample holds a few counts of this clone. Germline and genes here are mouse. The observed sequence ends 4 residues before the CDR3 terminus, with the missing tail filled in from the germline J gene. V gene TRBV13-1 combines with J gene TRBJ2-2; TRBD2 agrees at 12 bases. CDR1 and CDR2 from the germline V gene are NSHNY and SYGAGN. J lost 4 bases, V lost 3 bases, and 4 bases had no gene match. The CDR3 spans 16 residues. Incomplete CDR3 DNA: TGTGCCAGCAGTGTGACTGGGGGGGCGGGCACCGGG. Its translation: CASSVTGGAGTG. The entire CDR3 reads CASSVTGGAGTGQLYF.

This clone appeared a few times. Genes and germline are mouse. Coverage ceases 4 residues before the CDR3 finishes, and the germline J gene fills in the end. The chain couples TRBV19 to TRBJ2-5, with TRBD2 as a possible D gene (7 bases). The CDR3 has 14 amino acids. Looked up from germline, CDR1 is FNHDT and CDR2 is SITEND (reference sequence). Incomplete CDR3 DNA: TGTGCCAGCAGTATAAGGGGGGCGCCGGAC. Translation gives CASSIRGAPD. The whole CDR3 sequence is CASSIRGAPDTQYF.

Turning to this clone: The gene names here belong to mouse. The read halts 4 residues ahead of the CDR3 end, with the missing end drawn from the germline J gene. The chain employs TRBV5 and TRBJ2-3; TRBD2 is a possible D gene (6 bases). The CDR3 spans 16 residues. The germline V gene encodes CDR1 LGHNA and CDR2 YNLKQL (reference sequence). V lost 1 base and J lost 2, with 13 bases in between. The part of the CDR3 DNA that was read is TGTGCCAGCAGCCAAGGGATGTCTGGGGATGCAGAA. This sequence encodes CASSQGMSGDAE. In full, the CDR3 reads CASSQGMSGDAETLYF.

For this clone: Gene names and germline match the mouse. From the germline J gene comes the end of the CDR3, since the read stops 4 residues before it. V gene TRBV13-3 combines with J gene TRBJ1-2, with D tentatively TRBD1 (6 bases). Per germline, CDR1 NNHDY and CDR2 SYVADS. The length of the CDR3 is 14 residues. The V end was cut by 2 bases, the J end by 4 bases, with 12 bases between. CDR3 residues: CASSDSRGSSDYTF. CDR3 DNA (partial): TGTGCCAGCAGTGACAGCAGGGGTAGCTCC.

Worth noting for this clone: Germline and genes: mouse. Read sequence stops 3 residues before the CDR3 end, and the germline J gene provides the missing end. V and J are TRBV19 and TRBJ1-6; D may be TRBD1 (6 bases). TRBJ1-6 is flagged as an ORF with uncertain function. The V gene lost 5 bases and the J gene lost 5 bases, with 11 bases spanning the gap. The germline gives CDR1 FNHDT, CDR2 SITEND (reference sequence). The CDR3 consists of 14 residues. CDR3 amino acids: CASSRGHNNSPLYF. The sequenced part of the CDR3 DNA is TGTGCCAGCAGCCGGGGACACAATAATTCGCCC.